The text below deals with one TCR beta chain. Antigen specificity is unknown. In the PCR, 60 Vbeta and 13 Jbeta primers were used. TCRdb's table, derived via immunoSEQ multiplex PCR, lists solely in-frame clones and lacks some. The sample has more than 95,000 clones; over 60% are singletons. The data originate from a study of cytomegalovirus exposure and HLA in healthy donors. Study observations and caveats: A previous analysis found most TCR beta V segments productive roughly 87% or roughly 30% of the time.

The CDR3 extends over 15 amino acids. V was pared by 3 bases and J by 8 bases, with 9 bases of the junction left unmatched. Germline CDR1 and CDR2: SGDLS and YYNGEE. Material for sequencing was PBMCs. The sequence came from a woman aged 40 to 50 in good health and CMV-seropositive. The gene calls are TRBV9 and TRBJ2-1; 9 bases match TRBD2. Written as DNA, the CDR3 is TGTGCCAGCAGCGCTGAAGCGGGAGGCCCCCATGAGCAGTTCTTC. Translation: CASSAEAGGPHEQFF. The full variable domain, completed using reference TRBV9 and TRBJ2-1, is DSGVTQTPKHLITATGQRVTLRCSPRSGDLSVYWYQQSLDQGLQFLIQYYNGEERAKGNILERFSAQQFPDLHSELNLSSLELGDSALYFCASSAEAGGPHEQFFGPGTRLTVL.